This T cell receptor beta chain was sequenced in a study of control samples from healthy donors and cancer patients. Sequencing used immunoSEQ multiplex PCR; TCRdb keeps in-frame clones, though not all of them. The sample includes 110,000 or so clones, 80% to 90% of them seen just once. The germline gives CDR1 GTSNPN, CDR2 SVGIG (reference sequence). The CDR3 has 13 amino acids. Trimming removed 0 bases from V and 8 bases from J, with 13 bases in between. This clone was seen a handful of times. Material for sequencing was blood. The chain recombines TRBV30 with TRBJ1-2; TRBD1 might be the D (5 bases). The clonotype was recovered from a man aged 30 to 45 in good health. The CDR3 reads CAWSVLVGVGYTF. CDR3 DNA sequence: TGTGCCTGGAGTGTACTAGTAGGGGTAGGCTACACCTTC.